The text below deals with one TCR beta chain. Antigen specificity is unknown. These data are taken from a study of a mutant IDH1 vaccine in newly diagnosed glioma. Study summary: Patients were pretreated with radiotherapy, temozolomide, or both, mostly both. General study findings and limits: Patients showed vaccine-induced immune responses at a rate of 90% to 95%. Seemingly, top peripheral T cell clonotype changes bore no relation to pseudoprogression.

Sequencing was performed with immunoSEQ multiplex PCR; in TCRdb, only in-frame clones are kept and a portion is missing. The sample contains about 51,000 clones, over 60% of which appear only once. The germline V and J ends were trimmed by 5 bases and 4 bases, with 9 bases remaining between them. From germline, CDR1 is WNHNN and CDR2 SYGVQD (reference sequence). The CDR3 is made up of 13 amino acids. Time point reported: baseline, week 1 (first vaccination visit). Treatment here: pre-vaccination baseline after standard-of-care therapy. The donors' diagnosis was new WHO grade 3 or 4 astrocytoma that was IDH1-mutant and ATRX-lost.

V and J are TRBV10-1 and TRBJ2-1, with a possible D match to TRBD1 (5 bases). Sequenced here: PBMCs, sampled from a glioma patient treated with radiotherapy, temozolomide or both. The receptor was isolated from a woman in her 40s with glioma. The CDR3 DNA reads TGCGCCAGCAGTCAGGGCCAGTACAATGAGCAGTTCTTC. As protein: CASSQGQYNEQFF.